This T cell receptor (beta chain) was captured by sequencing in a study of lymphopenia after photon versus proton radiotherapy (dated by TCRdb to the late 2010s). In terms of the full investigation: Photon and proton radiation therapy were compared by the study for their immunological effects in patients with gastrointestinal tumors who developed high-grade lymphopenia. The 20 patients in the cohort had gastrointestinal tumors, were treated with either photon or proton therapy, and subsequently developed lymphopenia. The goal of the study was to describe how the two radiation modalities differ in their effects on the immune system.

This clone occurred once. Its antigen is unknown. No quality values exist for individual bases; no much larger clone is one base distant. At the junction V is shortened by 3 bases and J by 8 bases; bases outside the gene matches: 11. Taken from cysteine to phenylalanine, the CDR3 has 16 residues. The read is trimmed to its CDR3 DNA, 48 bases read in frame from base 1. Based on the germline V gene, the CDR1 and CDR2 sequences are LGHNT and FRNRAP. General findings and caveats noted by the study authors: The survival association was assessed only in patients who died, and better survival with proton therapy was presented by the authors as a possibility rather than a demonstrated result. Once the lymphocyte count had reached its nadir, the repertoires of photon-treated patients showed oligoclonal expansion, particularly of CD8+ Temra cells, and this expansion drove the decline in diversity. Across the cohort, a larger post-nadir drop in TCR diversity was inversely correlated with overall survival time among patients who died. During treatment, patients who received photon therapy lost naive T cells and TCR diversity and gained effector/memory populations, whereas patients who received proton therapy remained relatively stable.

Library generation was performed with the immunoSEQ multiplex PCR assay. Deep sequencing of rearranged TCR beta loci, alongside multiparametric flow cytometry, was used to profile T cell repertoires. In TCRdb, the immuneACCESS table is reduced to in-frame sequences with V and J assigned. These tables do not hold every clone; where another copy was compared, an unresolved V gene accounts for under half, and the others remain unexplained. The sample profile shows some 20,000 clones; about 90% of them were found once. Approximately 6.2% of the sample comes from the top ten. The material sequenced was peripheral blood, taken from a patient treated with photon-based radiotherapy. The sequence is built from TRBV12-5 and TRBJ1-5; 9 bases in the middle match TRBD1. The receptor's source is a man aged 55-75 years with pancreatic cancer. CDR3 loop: CASGLTGQGFSKPQHF. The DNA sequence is TGTGCTAGTGGTTTAACCGGACAGGGGTTTAGTAAGCCCCAGCATTTT.